The TCR beta chain under discussion was sequenced for a study of control samples from healthy donors and cancer patients. V shed 6 bases and J shed 7 bases, with 9 bases lying between them. This CDR3 comprises 11 residues. TCRdb's table, derived via immunoSEQ multiplex PCR, lists solely in-frame clones and lacks some. The data contain around 41,000 clones, 65% to 85% of them singletons. The sequence was obtained from a woman aged 60-75 years with lung cancer. Material for sequencing was PBMCs. The V gene is TRBV12-3 or TRBV12-4, the J gene TRBJ1-1; D is possibly TRBD1 (5 bases). The CDR3 nucleotides are TGTGCCAGCAGCGGGGCTTTTGAAGCTTTCTTT. It encodes CASSGAFEAFF.